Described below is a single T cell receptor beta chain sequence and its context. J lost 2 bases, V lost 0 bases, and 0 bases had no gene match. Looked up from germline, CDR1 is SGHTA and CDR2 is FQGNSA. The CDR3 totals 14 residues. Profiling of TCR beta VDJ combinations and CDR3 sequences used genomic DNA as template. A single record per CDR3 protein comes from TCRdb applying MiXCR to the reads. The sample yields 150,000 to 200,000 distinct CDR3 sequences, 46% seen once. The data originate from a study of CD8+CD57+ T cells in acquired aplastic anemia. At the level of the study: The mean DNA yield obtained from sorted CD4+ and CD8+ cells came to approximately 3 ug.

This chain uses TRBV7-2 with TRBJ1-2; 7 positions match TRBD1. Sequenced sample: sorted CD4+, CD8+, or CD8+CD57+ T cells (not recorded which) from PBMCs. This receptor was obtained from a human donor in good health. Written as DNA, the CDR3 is TGTGCCAGCAGCTTAGCGGGACAGAACTATGGCTACACCTTC. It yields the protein CASSLAGQNYGYTF.